Shown below are 14 T cell receptor beta chains from a single sample sequenced in a study of tumor-infiltrating lymphocytes in oesophageal squamous cell carcinoma. TCRdb ran MiXCR on the PCR reads and lists one entry per CDR3 protein. The sample lists thousands of distinct CDR3 sequences, around 16% occurring once. Sequencing was carried out using blood. The source of these receptors is a male donor with esophageal squamous cell carcinoma.

As regards this clonotype: Because it lacks the conserved phenylalanine or tryptophan at the end, this CDR3 is likely a read error. The limits of the CDR3 on the DNA are not certain, so only TCRdb's listed CDR3 is given. The chain uses TRBV19 and TRBJ2-1. Germline CDR1 is LNHDA and CDR2 is SQIVND (reference sequence). The length of the CDR3 is 15 amino acids, counting both ends. CDR3 residues: CASSIDRQAGYTFGS.

This clonotype appeared a few times. No conserved phenylalanine or tryptophan is present at the end of the CDR3, so a read error is the likely explanation. The DNA is left out, because the CDR3 cannot be placed on it with certainty; the CDR3 is given as TCRdb lists it. V gene TRBV6-1 combines with J gene TRBJ2-1. CDR1 and CDR2 from the germline V gene are MNHNS and SASEGT. Ends included, the CDR3 has 16 residues. This CDR3 reads CASSQQVANYGYTFGS.

By sample fraction, this clonotype is medium-sized. The CDR3 nucleotides are TGTGCCAGCAGCTTAAATTTGAGAGGGGCCGGGGAGCTGTTTTTT. Amino acids: CASSLNLRGAGELFF. The chain has TRBV7-9 and TRBJ2-2; D assignment may be TRBD1 or TRBD2 (5 bases each). Germline lookup yields CDR1 SEHNR and CDR2 FQNEAQ (reference sequence). V lost 2 bases to trimming and J lost 6 bases, with 13 bases between them. The CDR3 totals 15 residues. Combining the CDR3 with reference TRBV7-9 and TRBJ2-2 gives the whole variable domain DTGVSQNPRHKITKRGQNVTFRCDPISEHNRLYWYRQTLGQGPEFLTYFQNEAQLEKSRLLSDRFSAERPKGSFSTLEIQRTEQGDSAMYLCASSLNLRGAGELFFGEGSRLTVL.

In its sample, this clonotype ranks as medium-sized. The V and J genes are TRBV12-3 or TRBV12-4 and TRBJ2-2; the D gene is possibly TRBD2 (6 bases). The CDR3 has 17 amino acids. The V and J ends lost 3 bases and 1 base respectively, with 15 bases between them. The CDR3 protein is CASSLVMGGGNTGELFF. CDR3 in DNA: TGTGCCAGCAGTTTGGTTATGGGAGGTGGGAACACCGGGGAGCTGTTTTTT.

This clonotype was counted at least ten times. The rearrangement joins TRBV10-1 to TRBJ2-1; D is unresolved. The DNA matches TRBJ2-7 better at its end, which makes the J call doubtful. The CDR3 covers 13 residues. CDR1 is WNHNN, CDR2 SYGVQD, per germline (reference sequence). The CDR3 here is CASSESGVTEQYF. The CDR3 DNA is TGCGCCAGCAGTGAGTCTGGGGTAACTGAGCAGTACTTC.

Details on this clonotype: Lacking the conserved final phenylalanine or tryptophan, this CDR3 likely reflects a read error. The DNA is left out, because the CDR3 cannot be placed on it with certainty; the CDR3 is given as TCRdb lists it. This chain connects TRBV27 to TRBJ2-6; TRBD1 was called by the table and not checked on the DNA. Germline CDR1 MNHEY, CDR2 SMNVEV (reference sequence). The CDR3 length equals 8 residues, ends included. CDR3 amino acids: CASSYTGG.

As regards this clonotype: Likely a read error: the CDR3 ends without its conserved phenylalanine or tryptophan. The chain joins TRBV12-3 or TRBV12-4 to TRBJ2-4, with 14 bases identical to TRBD2. The DNA end is more similar to TRBJ2-1, so the J call may be wrong. The CDR3 covers 16 residues. CDR3 bases: TGTGCCAGCAGTGCCCGACTAGCGGGGGGGCTGCAGACCCAGTTCTTA. It encodes CASSARLAGGLQTQFL.

This clonotype counts as medium-sized. V and J are TRBV6-1 and TRBJ2-1; 14 positions agree with TRBD2. V was pared by 1 base and J by 15 bases, with 8 bases of the junction left unmatched. The CDR3 contains 15 residues. The V gene's germline CDR1 is MNHNS and CDR2 SASEGT. For the CDR3, the DNA is TGTGCCAGCAGTGAAGAGGGACTAGCGGGGGATCTGCGGTTCTTC. It yields the protein CASSEEGLAGDLRFF.

Remarks on this clonotype: The junction does not match germline at one end; this may be a read error. The V gene is TRBV5-1, the J gene TRBJ2-5; 8 bases are a match to TRBD1. The CDR3 is made up of 14 amino acids. The germline V gene has CDR1 SGHRS and CDR2 YFSETQ. CDR3 coding DNA: TGCGCCAGCAGCCTGACAGGGGTCAATTCACCCCTCCACTTC. It specifies CASSLTGVNSPLHF.

The chain carries TRBV24-1 and TRBJ2-2; the match to TRBD2 covers 9 bases. CDR1 KGHDR and CDR2 SFDVKD come from the germline V gene. Losses at the gene ends were 12 bases for V and 6 bases for J; bases not matched to a gene: 13. The CDR3 consists of 15 residues. CDR3: CAVGYGTSSAGELFF. The CDR3 region has the DNA TGTGCCGTCGGTTACGGGACTAGCAGCGCCGGGGAGCTGTTTTTT.

This clonotype was seen a handful of times. This likely comes from a read error, as the CDR3 has no conserved phenylalanine or tryptophan at its end. Because the CDR3's place on the DNA is in doubt, the DNA is left out and the CDR3 is given as listed by TCRdb. The chain has TRBV6-6 and TRBJ2-1; TRBD1, the table's D call, lacks a check against the DNA. Germline CDR1 MNHNY, CDR2 SVGAGI (reference sequence). Termini included, the CDR3 measures 18 amino acids. CDR3 region: CASRLGPGQVPTGYTFGS.

As to this clonotype: A read error is possible here, since a much larger clone lies one base away. The chain is built from TRBV11-2 and TRBJ2-5, with D uncertain. Per germline, CDR1 SGHAT and CDR2 FQNNGV. CDR3 length: 12 residues. The germline V and J ends were trimmed by 5 bases and 11 bases, with 15 bases remaining between them. CDR3 sequence reads: CASSQDSNEQYF. The DNA of the CDR3 is TGTGCCAGCAGCCAAGATTCCAATGAGCAGTACTTC.

In its sample, this clonotype is large. An end of the junction differs from the germline gene, which may be a read error. This chain uses TRBV7-7 with TRBJ1-5; D perhaps matches TRBD1 (5 bases). The CDR3 runs 16 residues. Per germline, CDR1 SSHAT and CDR2 FNYEAQ (reference sequence). The CDR3 sequence: CASTLPGQDSNQPQHF. In DNA form, the CDR3 reads TGTGCTAGCACCCTTCCAGGACAAGATAGCAATCAGCCCCAGCATTTT.

There are many counts of this clonotype. This sequence joins TRBV10-3 and TRBJ2-7; D uncertain. The CDR3 spans 15 residues. V shed 6 bases and J shed 5 bases, with 20 bases lying between them. From germline, CDR1 is ENHRY and CDR2 SYGVKD. CDR3 DNA sequence: TGTGCCATCAGGTTCCCGGGCGGTCCTAAGGACGAGCAGTACTTC. Protein sequence: CAIRFPGGPKDEQYF.